Listed here is a single T cell receptor beta chain. Its antigen remains unidentified. The CD4+ fraction was divided into a CD45RA+ naive subset and a CD45RA-negative memory subset. TCRdb keeps only in-frame clones here, not all; method: immunoSEQ multiplex PCR. This table holds hundreds of thousands of clones, 72% found once. The junction had 8 bases not matched to a gene; V was cut back by 6 bases and J by 3 bases. The CDR3 has 15 amino acids. Germline V gives CDR1 MNHEY, CDR2 SVGAGI. The data are from a study of shared clonotypes between healthy human individuals. Study as a whole: Ranging from 18 to 49 in age, donors were two women and a few men.

Findings of the study overall: A handful of donors held 5% to 5.5% of naive CD4 clonotypes in common. It was expected that sequencing depth would affect clonotype sharing among donors.

This rearrangement joins TRBV6-5 to TRBJ2-3; 8 bases agree with TRBD2. The sample comprised memory CD4+ T cells sorted from blood. Subset in this sample: CD45RA-negative fraction. The source is a woman younger than 45 in good health. The CDR3: CASSRPGLGTDTQYF. CDR3 bases: TGTGCCAGCAGCCGGCCGGGACTAGGAACAGATACGCAGTATTTT.